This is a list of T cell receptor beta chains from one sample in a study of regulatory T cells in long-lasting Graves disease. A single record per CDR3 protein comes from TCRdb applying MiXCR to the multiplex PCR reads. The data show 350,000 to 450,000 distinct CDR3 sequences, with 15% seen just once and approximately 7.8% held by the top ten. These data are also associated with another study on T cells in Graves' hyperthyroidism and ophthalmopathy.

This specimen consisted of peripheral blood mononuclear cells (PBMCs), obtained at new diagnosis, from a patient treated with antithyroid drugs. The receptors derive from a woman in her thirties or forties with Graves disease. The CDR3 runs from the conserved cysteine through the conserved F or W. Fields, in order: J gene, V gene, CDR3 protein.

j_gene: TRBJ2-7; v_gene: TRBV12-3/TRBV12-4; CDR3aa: CASLGGSAEQYF
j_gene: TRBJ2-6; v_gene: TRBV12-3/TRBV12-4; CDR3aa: CASSFGIGSGANVLTF
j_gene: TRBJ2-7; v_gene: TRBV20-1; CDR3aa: CSAWGQGISYEQYF
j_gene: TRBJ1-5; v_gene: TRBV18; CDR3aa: CASSLRLGTEPQHF
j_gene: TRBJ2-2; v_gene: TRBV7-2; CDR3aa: CASSLDVGHANTGELFF
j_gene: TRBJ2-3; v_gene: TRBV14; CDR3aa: CASSQGISGRPDTDTQYF
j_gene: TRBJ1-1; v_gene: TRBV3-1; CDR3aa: CASSLGGGRADGAFF
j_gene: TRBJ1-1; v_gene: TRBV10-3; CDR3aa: CAISTDPSTEAFF
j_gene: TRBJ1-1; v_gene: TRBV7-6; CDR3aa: CASSPSVGVEAFF
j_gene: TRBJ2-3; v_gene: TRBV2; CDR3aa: CASSLFGLTGTDTQYF
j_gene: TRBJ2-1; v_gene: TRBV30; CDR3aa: CAWNWGDNEQFF
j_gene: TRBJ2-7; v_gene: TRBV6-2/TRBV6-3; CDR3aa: CASSRLAVGVVEQYF
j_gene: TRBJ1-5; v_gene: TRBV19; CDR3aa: CASSVVNSNQPQHF
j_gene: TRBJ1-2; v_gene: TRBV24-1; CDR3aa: CATSDIGQSYGYTF
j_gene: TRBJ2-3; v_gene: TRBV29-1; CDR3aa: CSVEYGTGERAQYF
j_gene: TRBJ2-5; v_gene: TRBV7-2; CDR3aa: CASSLAGHGYQETQYF
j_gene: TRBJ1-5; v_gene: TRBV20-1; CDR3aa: CSAAKTGYSNQPQHF
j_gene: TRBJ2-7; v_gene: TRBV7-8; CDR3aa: CASSLAESTYEQYF
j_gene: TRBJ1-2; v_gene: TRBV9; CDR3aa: CASSVDEAPRARGYTF
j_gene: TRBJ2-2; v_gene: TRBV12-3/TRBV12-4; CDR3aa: CASSPTGGRELFF
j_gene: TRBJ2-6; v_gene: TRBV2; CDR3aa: CARSSAGANVLTF
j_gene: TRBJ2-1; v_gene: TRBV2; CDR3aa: CASGQGAYNEQFF
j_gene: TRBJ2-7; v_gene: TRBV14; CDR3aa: CASSPQGGYEQYF
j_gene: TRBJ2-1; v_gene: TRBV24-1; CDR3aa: CATSAPGQPSREGYNEQFF
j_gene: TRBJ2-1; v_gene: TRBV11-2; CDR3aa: CASSPFRGLAGGNEQFF
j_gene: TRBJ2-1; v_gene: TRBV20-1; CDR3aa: CSTLRTSFNEQFF
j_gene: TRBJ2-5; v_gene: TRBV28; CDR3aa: CASSHRESIKETQYF
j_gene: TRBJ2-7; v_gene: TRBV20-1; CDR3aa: CSARRAGTSGLVRNEQYF
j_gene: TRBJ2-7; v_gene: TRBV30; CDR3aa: CAWGREPGGEGQYF
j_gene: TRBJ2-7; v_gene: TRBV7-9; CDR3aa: CASSNYLTESSYEQYF
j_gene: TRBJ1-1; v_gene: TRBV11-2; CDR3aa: CASSKRRQDTEAFF
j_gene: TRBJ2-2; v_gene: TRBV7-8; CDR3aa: CASSQNDRKNTGELFF
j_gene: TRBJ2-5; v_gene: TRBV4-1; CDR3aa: CASSQDLVRPETQYF
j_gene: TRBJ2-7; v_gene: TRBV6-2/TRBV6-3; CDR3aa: CASSYSRTAYEQYF
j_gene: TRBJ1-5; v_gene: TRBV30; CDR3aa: CAWSVVFRRQGGNQPQHF
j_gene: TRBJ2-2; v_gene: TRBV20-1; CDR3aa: CSARGTTSGRNTGELFF
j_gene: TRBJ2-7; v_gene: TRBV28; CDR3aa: CASSGNPLDRRTYEQYF
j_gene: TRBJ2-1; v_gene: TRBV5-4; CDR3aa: CASSLGGGTVRNNEQFF
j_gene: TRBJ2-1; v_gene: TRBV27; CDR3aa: CASSLRRLAGVGEQFF
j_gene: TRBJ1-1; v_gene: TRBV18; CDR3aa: CASALAGTEAFF
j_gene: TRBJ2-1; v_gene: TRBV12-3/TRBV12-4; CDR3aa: CASSFDLAGDLNEQFF
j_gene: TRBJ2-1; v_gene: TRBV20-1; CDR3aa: CSASSLAGGLSEQFF